This T cell receptor (beta chain) came from a study of T-cell reconstitution after alpha-beta-depleted transplantation in children (dated by TCRdb to the mid-2010s). Study-wide context: Using TCR repertoire profiling, the study followed T-cell immune reconstitution in a quantitative way in children after TCRalphabeta/CD19-depleted allogeneic hematopoietic cell transplantation.

To prepare the library, PCR was applied. The sequencer listed for this sample is Illumina HiSeq 2500. To normalize quantification of the TCRbeta repertoire, the TCR libraries were built with molecular barcoding that relied on unique molecular identifiers. TCRdb ran its own pipeline on the public reads, namely fastp trimming at Q25 and MiXCR clone calling, and kept in-frame beta chains. CDR3 protein duplicates are merged, each entry listing the most common genes and DNA. The sample contains 150,000 to 250,000 distinct CDR3 sequences, 5% to 7.5% of them found a single time. The ten largest clones represent roughly 4.8% of the sample. This clonotype occurred many times. There is no known antigen for this receptor. No much larger clone exists at a distance of one base, and base qualities are not known. Findings and caveats that apply to the study as a whole: The high TCRbeta diversity at day 60 in some patients was ascribed to recipient T cells and intrathymic progenitors that had survived conditioning. Apparently early alphabetaT-cell count recovery about two months after transplant reportedly relied on only several hundred rapidly expanded clones derived from non-depleted graft cells. Hyperexpanded clone frequencies declined over subsequent months; after one year, T-cell counts and TCRbeta diversity were mostly attributed to newly produced T cells.

Read against the paper, the sample's treatment or condition label means: allogeneic hematopoietic cell transplantation with graft depleted of TCRalphabeta T cells and CD19 B cells. TCRalphabeta/CD19-depleted allogeneic hematopoietic cell grafts were given to the transplant recipients, all of whom were children. The trim is 3 bases for V and 4 bases for J, with a gap of 13 bases between the germline ends. Sequences SGHKS (CDR1) and YYEKEE (CDR2) are obtained from the germline V gene (reference sequence). The cysteine opens and the phenylalanine closes a CDR3 of 14 amino acids. The CDR3 DNA has 42 bases and is translated from base 1.

This sample comprised PBMCs, obtained before TCRalphabeta/CD19-depleted stem cell transplant. This chain is built from TRBV5-5 and TRBJ2-5; 6 matching bases give a weak D call of TRBD1. This clonotype originated in a girl less than two years old with combined immunodeficiency, due to receive a stem cell transplant. The CDR3 amino acid sequence is: CASSWGHETETQYF. The DNA sequence follows: TGTGCCAGCAGCTGGGGACACGAGACAGAGACCCAGTACTTC.